This T cell receptor beta chain was sequenced during a study of memory CD4+ T cells and cytomegalovirus serostatus. Whole-study context: Healthy Belgian adult donors included roughly nine CMV-positive and around 25 CMV-negative people.

The CDR3 has 18 amino acids. The sort gate was single viable CD3+CD4+CD8-CD45RO+ cells for memory CD4+ T cells. Total CD4+ T cells were enriched by CD4 positive selection. Repertoires were generated with immunoSEQ multiplex PCR, while TCRdb's copy carries only in-frame clones and drops some. Here the sample spans about 56,000 clones, about 68% being singletons. The chain combines TRBV21-1 with TRBJ2-6; the listed D gene, TRBD1, was not tested against the DNA. TRBV21-1 is a pseudogene segment. This receptor was taken from an adult in good health and CMV-seropositive. Sequencing was done on a sample of memory CD4+ T cells from blood. The CDR3 nucleotides are TGTGCCAGCAGCAAAGGGGGGACAGGAGCCTCTGGGGCCAACGTCCTGACTTTC. Translating it yields CASSKGGTGASGANVLTF.